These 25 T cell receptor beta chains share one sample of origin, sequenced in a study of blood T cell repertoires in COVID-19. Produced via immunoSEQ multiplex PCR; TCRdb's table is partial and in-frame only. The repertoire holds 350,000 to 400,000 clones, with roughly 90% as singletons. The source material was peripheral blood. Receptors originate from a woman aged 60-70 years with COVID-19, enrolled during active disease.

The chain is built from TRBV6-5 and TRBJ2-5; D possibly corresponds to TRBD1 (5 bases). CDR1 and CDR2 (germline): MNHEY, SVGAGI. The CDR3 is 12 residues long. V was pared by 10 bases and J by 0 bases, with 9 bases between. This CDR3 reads CAIQDNQETQYF. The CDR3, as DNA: TGTGCCATACAGGATAACCAAGAGACCCAGTACTTC.

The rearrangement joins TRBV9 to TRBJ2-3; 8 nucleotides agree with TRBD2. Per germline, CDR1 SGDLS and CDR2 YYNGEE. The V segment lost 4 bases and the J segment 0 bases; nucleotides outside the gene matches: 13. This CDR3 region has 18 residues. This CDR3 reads CASSSTSAGGLSTDTQYF. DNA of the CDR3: TGTGCCAGCAGCTCCACCAGCGCGGGGGGCCTTAGCACAGATACGCAGTATTTT.

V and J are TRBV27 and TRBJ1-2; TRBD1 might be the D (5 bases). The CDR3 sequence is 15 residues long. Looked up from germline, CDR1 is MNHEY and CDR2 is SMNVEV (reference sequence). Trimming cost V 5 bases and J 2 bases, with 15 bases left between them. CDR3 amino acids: CASSPLAGLNYGYTF. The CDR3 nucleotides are TGTGCCAGCAGTCCCCTGGCAGGGCTCAACTATGGCTACACCTTC.

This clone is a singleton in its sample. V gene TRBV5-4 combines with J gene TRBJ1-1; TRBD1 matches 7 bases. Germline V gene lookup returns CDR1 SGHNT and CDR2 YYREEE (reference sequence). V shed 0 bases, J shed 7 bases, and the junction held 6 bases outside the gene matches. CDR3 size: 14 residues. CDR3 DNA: TGTGCCAGCAGCTTGGGGCCCGGGGACAGTGAAGCTTTCTTT. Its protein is CASSLGPGDSEAFF.

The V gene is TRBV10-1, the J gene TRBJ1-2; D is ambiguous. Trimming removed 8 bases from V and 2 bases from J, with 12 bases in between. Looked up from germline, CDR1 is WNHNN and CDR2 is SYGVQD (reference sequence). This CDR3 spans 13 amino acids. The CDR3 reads CASSAGKNYGYTF. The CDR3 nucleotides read TGCGCCAGCTCTGCCGGGAAAAACTATGGCTACACCTTC.

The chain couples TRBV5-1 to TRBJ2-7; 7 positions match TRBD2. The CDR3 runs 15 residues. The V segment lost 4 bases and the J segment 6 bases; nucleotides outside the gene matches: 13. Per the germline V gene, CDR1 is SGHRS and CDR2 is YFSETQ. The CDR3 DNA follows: TGCGCCAGCAGCCCGAGCGGGGTCCCTTTGAGCGAGCAGTACTTC. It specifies CASSPSGVPLSEQYF.

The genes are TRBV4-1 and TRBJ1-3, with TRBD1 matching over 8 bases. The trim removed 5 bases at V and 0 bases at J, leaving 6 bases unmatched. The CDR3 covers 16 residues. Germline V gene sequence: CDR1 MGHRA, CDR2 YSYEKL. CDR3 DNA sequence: TGCGCCAGCAGCACTCGACAGGGGAGCTCTGGAAACACCATATATTTT. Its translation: CASSTRQGSSGNTIYF.

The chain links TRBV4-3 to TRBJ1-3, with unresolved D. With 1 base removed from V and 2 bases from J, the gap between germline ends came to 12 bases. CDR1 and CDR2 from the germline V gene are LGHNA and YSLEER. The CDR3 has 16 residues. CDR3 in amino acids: CASSQGGRPTGNTIYF. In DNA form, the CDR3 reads TGCGCCAGCAGCCAAGGAGGAAGGCCAACTGGAAACACCATATATTTT.

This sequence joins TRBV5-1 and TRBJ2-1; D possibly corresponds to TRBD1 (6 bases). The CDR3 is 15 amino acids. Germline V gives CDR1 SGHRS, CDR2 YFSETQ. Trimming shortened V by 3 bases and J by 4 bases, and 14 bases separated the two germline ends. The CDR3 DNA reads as TGCGCCAGCAGCTCCGTAGGGGGTTTGTACAATGAGCAGTTCTTC. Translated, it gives CASSSVGGLYNEQFF. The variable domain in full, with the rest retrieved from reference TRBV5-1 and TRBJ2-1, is KAGVTQTPRYLIKTRGQQVTLSCSPISGHRSVSWYQQTPGQGLQFLFEYFSETQRNKGNFPGRFSGRQFSNSRSEMNVSTLELGDSALYLCASSSVGGLYNEQFFGPGTRLTVL.

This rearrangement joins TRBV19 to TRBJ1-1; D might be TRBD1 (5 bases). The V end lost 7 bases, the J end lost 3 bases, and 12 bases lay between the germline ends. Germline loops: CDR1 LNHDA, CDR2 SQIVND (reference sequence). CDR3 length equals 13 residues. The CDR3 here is CASKGRQDTEAFF. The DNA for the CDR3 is TGTGCCAGTAAGGGGCGGCAAGACACTGAAGCTTTCTTT.

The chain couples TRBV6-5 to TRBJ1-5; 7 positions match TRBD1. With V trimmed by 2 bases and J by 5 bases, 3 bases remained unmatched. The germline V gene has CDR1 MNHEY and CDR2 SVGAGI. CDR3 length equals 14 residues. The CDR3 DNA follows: TGTGCCAGCAGTTACCATCAGGGGGATCAGCCCCAGCATTTT. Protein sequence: CASSYHQGDQPQHF.

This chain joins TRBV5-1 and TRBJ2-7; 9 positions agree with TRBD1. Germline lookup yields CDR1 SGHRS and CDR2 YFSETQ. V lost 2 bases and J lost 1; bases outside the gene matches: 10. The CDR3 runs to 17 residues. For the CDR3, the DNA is TGCGCCAGCAGCTTATTCACAGGGGGCGCTGGGTCCTACGAGCAGTACTTC. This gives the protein CASSLFTGGAGSYEQYF.

The CDR3 sequence is CASSDGTGMFRSHEQYF. In DNA form, the CDR3 reads TGTGCCAGCAGCGACGGGACAGGGATGTTTCGGTCTCACGAGCAGTACTTC. The chain recombines TRBV9 with TRBJ2-7, with 9 bases fitting TRBD1. CDR3 length equals 17 residues. Germline trimming cut 3 bases from V and 5 bases from J; bases unmatched to any gene: 15. The germline gives CDR1 SGDLS, CDR2 YYNGEE. Based on the CDR3 plus reference TRBV9 and TRBJ2-7, the full variable domain is DSGVTQTPKHLITATGQRVTLRCSPRSGDLSVYWYQQSLDQGLQFLIQYYNGEERAKGNILERFSAQQFPDLHSELNLSSLELGDSALYFCASSDGTGMFRSHEQYFGPGTRLTVT.

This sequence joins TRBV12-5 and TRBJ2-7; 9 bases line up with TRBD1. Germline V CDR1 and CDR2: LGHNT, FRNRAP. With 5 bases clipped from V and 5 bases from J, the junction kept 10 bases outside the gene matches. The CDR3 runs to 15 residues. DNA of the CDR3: TGTGCTAGTGGTGGACACCGGGACAGGGTAGACGAGCAGTACTTC. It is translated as CASGGHRDRVDEQYF.

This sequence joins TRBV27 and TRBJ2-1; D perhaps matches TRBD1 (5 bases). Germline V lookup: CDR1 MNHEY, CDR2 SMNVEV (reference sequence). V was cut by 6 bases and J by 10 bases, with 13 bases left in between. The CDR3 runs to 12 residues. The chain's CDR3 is CASRTGLREQFF. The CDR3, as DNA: TGTGCCAGCAGAACAGGCCTCAGGGAGCAGTTCTTC.

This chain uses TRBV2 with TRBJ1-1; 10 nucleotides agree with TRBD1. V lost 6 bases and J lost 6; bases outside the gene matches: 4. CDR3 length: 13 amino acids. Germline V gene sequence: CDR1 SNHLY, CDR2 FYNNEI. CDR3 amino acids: CASRGQGDAEAFF. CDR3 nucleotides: TGTGCCAGCAGAGGACAGGGGGATGCTGAAGCTTTCTTT.

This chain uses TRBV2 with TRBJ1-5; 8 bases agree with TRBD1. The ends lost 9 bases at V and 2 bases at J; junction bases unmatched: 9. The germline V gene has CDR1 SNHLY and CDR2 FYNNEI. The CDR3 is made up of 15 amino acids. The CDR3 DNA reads TGTGCCAGTTGGGGACAGGCCATCGGCAATCAGCCCCAGCATTTT. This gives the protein CASWGQAIGNQPQHF.

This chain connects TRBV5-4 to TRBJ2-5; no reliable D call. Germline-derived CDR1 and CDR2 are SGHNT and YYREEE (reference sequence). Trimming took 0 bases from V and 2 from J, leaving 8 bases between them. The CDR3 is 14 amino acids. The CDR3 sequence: CASSLAAYQETQYF. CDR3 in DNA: TGTGCCAGCAGCTTGGCCGCCTATCAAGAGACCCAGTACTTC.

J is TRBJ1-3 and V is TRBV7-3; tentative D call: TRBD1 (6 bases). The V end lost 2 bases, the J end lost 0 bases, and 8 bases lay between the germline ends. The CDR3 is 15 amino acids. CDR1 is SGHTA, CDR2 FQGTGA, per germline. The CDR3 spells CASSLDRRSGNTIYF. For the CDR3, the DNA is TGTGCCAGCAGCTTAGACAGGCGCTCTGGAAACACCATATATTTT.

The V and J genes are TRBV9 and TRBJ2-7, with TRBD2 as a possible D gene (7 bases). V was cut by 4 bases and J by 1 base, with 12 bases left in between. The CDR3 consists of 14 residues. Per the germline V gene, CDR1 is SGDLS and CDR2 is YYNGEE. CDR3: CASSRGGESYEQYF. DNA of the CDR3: TGTGCCAGCAGCCGAGGGGGGGAGTCCTACGAGCAGTACTTC.

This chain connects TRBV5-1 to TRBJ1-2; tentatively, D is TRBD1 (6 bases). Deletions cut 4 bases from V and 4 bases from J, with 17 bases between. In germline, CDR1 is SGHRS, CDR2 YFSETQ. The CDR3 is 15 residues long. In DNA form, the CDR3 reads TGCGCCAGCAGCCCCAATCCTACAGGGTTCTATGGCTACACCTTC. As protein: CASSPNPTGFYGYTF. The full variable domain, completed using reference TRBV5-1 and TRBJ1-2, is KAGVTQTPRYLIKTRGQQVTLSCSPISGHRSVSWYQQTPGQGLQFLFEYFSETQRNKGNFPGRFSGRQFSNSRSEMNVSTLELGDSALYLCASSPNPTGFYGYTFGSGTRLTVV.

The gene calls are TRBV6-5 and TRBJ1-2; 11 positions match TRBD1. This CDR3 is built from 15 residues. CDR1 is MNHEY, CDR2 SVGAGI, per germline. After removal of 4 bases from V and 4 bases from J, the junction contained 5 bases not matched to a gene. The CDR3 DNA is TGTGCCAGCAGTTTACTGGGGACAGGGGGCTATGGCTACACCTTC. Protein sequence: CASSLLGTGGYGYTF.

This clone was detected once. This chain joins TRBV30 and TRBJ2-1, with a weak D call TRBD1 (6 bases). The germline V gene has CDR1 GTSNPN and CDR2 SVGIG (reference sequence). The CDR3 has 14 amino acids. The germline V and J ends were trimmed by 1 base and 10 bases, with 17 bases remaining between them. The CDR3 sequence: CAWSEQGPFGEQFF. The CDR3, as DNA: TGTGCCTGGAGTGAACAGGGTCCGTTTGGGGAGCAGTTCTTC.

The CDR3 region is CASSPLDSPNYGYTF. CDR3 coding DNA: TGTGCCAGCAGCCCGTTGGACAGTCCTAACTATGGCTACACCTTC. The chain has TRBV3-1 (or the pseudogene TRBV3-2) and TRBJ1-2, with D maybe TRBD1 (6 bases). The CDR3 has 15 amino acids. V lost 4 bases and J lost 0, with 12 bases in between. CDR1 LGHDT and CDR2 YNNKEL come from the germline V gene (reference sequence).

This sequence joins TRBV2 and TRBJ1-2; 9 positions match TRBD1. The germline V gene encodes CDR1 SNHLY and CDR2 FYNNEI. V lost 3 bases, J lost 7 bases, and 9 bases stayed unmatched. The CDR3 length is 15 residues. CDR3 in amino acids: CASSESRDRASGYTF. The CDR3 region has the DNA TGTGCCAGCAGTGAGAGCCGGGACAGGGCTAGTGGCTACACCTTC.